Presented here are 15 T cell receptor beta chains from one specimen sequenced in a study of T cell changes during pregnancy in multiple sclerosis. The method was immunoSEQ multiplex PCR; TCRdb's version includes in-frame clones alone and lacks a portion of them. The top ten hold 0.46% of the sample, which has 30,000 to 50,000 clones, roughly nine tenths seen once. Sequenced here: CD4+ T cells from peripheral blood mononuclear cells, sampled in the third trimester of pregnancy. These TCRs come from a female donor in good health, enrolled as a control in a pregnancy study.

The rearrangement links TRBV4-3 to TRBJ2-5; perhaps TRBD2 as D (6 bases). CDR1 LGHNA and CDR2 YSLEER come from the germline V gene. V was trimmed by 4 bases and J by 3 bases, leaving 12 bases between them. This CDR3 contains 14 residues. The DNA for the CDR3 is TGCGCCAGCAGCCGAGGGAGACTAGAAGAGACCCAGTACTTC. Translation gives CASSRGRLEETQYF.

V is TRBV9 and J is TRBJ2-4; 8 bases agree with TRBD1. The V segment lost 3 bases and the J segment 1 base; nucleotides outside the gene matches: 12. The CDR3 runs 18 residues. The germline V gene encodes CDR1 SGDLS and CDR2 YYNGEE. The CDR3 loop reads CASSAGQAWGAAKNIQYF. The DNA of the CDR3 is TGTGCCAGCAGCGCGGGACAGGCCTGGGGCGCGGCCAAAAACATTCAGTACTTC.

The rearrangement uses TRBV5-5 and TRBJ1-5, with 7 bases aligning to TRBD1. Unmatched junction bases numbered 6, after V lost 0 bases and J lost 9 bases. The CDR3 length is 14 residues. Looked up from germline, CDR1 is SGHKS and CDR2 is YYEKEE (reference sequence). CDR3 sequence reads: CASSLAGGDRPQHF. The DNA for the CDR3 is TGTGCCAGCAGCTTGGCCGGCGGGGACAGGCCCCAGCATTTT.

This rearrangement joins TRBV30 to TRBJ1-3; D call uncertain. Trimming took off 0 bases at V and 0 bases at J, with 9 bases between the two ends. The CDR3 spans 15 residues. Germline CDR1 GTSNPN, CDR2 SVGIG (reference sequence). The CDR3 reads CAWSVAVFSGNTIYF. Here the CDR3 DNA reads TGTGCCTGGAGTGTTGCGGTGTTCTCTGGAAACACCATATATTTT.

This chain uses TRBV27 with TRBJ2-2; D uncertain. CDR1 and CDR2 from the germline V gene are MNHEY and SMNVEV (reference sequence). The CDR3 length is 13 residues. Trimming removed 3 bases from V and 5 bases from J, with 7 bases in between. CDR3 protein: CASSFLYTGELFF. DNA for the CDR3: TGTGCCAGCAGTTTCCTGTATACCGGGGAGCTGTTTTTT.

This chain uses TRBV28 with TRBJ1-5, with D unresolved. V lost 8 bases and J 5 bases, leaving 13 bases between the germline ends. The CDR3 consists of 13 residues. CDR1 and CDR2 (germline): MDHEN, SYDVKM. As DNA, the CDR3 is TGTGCCAGCGGTCGGGAGATAGATCAGCCCCAGCATTTT. This encodes CASGREIDQPQHF.

The chain couples TRBV4-1 to TRBJ2-2, with TRBD1 identical over 7 bases. Looked up from germline, CDR1 is MGHRA and CDR2 is YSYEKL. The CDR3 is made up of 15 amino acids. Germline trimming cut 7 bases from V and 5 bases from J; bases unmatched to any gene: 10. The DNA for the CDR3 is TGCGCCAGCAAAATGCCCGGGACAGTGACCGGGGAGCTGTTTTTT. It yields the protein CASKMPGTVTGELFF.

The chain joins TRBV6-5 to TRBJ2-4; a possible D gene is TRBD1 (5 bases). V was clipped by 5 bases and J by 0 bases, with 8 bases between them. The CDR3 spans 14 residues. CDR1 is MNHEY, CDR2 SVGAGI, per germline. The CDR3 nucleotides read TGTGCCAGCAGTCCCGACAGAGCCAAAAACATTCAGTACTTC. As protein: CASSPDRAKNIQYF.

This chain uses TRBV30 with TRBJ1-2, with TRBD1 matching 8 bases. J was trimmed by 3 bases and V by 5 bases; bases with no gene match: 14. The germline gives CDR1 GTSNPN, CDR2 SVGIG (reference sequence). This CDR3 region has 16 residues. CDR3 in amino acids: CAWGQGRAHAYYGYTF. CDR3 coding DNA: TGTGCCTGGGGACAGGGTAGGGCCCACGCATACTATGGCTACACCTTC.

The chain combines TRBV5-1 with TRBJ1-1; possible D gene TRBD1, 5 bases. The CDR3 covers 14 residues. Trimming removed 3 bases at V and 4 bases at J, with 13 bases between. CDR1 is SGHRS, CDR2 YFSETQ, per germline. CDR3 coding DNA: TGCGCCAGCAGCTCGGCCGCCGGGGGCACTGAAGCTTTCTTT. Amino acids: CASSSAAGGTEAFF.

This chain uses TRBV5-6 with TRBJ1-1; weak D call: TRBD1 (5 bases). Germline-derived CDR1 and CDR2 are SGHDT and YYEEEE. Trimming removed 2 bases at V and 2 bases at J, with 16 bases between. The CDR3 contains 16 residues. The CDR3 loop is CASSFKMQGENTEAFF. The CDR3 coding sequence is TGTGCCAGCAGCTTTAAAATGCAGGGCGAAAACACTGAAGCTTTCTTT.

This chain connects TRBV18 to TRBJ2-5; 7 bases fit TRBD1. The CDR3 runs to 13 residues. The germline CDR1 and CDR2 sequences are KGHSH and LQKENI. Germline trimming cut 4 bases from V and 4 bases from J; bases unmatched to any gene: 3. The CDR3 protein is CASSRDRRETQYF. The CDR3 region has the DNA TGTGCCAGCTCACGGGACAGAAGAGAGACCCAGTACTTC.

V is TRBV5-1 and J is TRBJ2-3; D ambiguous. The germline V gene has CDR1 SGHRS and CDR2 YFSETQ. Deletions cut 2 bases from V and 0 bases from J, with 10 bases between. There are 15 residues in the CDR3. The DNA of the CDR3 is TGCGCCAGCAGCTTTTCGGTTCGGAGCACAGATACGCAGTATTTT. It codes for CASSFSVRSTDTQYF.

The chain couples TRBV6-1 to TRBJ1-1; D remains ambiguous. Per the germline V gene, CDR1 is MNHNS and CDR2 is SASEGT. V lost 4 bases to trimming and J lost 2 bases, with 11 bases between them. The CDR3 has 14 amino acids. CDR3 loop: CASSVEVGNTEAFF. The CDR3 DNA reads TGTGCCAGCAGTGTGGAGGTCGGTAACACTGAAGCTTTCTTT.

This clone was picked up a small number of times. The chain couples TRBV6-6 to TRBJ2-1; 7 nucleotides agree with TRBD2. The length of the CDR3 is 15 residues. J lost 3 bases, V lost 0 bases, and 2 bases had no gene match. Germline V gene sequence: CDR1 MNHNY, CDR2 SVGAGI (reference sequence). The CDR3 loop is CASSYSLAVYNEQFF. CDR3 nucleotides: TGTGCCAGCAGTTACTCCCTAGCGGTCTACAATGAGCAGTTCTTC.